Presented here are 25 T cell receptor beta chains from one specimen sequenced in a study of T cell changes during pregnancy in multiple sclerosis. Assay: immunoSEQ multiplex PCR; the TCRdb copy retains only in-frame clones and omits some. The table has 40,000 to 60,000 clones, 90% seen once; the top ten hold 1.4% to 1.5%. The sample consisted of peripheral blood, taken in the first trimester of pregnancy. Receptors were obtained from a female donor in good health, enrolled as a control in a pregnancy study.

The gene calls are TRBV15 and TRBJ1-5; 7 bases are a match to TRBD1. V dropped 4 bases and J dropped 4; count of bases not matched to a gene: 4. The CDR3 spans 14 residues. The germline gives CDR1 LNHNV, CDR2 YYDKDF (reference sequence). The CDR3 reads CATSKGTENQPQHF. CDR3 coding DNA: TGTGCCACCAGCAAGGGGACAGAGAATCAGCCCCAGCATTTT.

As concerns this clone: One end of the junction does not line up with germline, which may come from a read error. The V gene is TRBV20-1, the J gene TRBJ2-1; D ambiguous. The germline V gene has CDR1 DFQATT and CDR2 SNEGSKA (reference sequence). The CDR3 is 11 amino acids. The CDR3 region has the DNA TGCAGTGATAGAAGCGTCAATGAGCAGTTCTTC. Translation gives CSDRSVNEQFF.

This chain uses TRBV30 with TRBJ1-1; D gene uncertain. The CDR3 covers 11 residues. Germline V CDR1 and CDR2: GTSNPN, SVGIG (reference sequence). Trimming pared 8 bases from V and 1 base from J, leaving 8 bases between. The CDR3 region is CASLENTEAFF. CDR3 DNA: TGTGCCAGTTTAGAGAACACTGAAGCTTTCTTT.

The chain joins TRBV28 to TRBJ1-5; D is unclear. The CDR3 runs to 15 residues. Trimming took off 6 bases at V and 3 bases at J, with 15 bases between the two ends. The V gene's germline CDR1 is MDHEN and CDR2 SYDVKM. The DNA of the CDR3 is TGTGCCAGCAGAACGCTCCGGGATAACAATCAGCCCCAGCATTTT. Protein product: CASRTLRDNNQPQHF.

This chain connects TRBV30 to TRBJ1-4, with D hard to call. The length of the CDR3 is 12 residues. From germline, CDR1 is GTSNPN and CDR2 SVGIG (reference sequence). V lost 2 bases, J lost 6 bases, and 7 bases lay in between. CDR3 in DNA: TGTGCCTGGAGTTTACCGGATGAAAAACTGTTTTTT. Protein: CAWSLPDEKLFF.

The CDR3 here is CASSQSGGWDTQYF. The CDR3 DNA reads as TGTGCCAGCAGCCAATCAGGGGGTTGGGATACGCAGTATTTT. This sequence joins TRBV14 and TRBJ2-3; TRBD1 matches at 7 bases. Germline-derived CDR1 and CDR2 are SGHDN and FVKESK. Germline trimming cut 2 bases from V and 6 bases from J; bases unmatched to any gene: 5. The CDR3 covers 14 residues.

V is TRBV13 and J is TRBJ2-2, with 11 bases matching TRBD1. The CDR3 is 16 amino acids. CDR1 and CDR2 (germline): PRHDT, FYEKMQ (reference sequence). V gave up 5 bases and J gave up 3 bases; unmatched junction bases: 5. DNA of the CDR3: TGTGCCAGCAGCAAACCGGGACAGGGGGACACCGGGGAGCTGTTTTTT. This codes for CASSKPGQGDTGELFF.

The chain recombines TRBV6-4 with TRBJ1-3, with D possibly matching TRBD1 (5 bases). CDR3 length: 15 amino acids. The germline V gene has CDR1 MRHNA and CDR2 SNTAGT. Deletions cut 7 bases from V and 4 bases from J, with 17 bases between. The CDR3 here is CASIPQGPQGNTIYF. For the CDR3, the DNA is TGTGCCAGCATACCCCAGGGTCCTCAGGGAAACACCATATATTTT.

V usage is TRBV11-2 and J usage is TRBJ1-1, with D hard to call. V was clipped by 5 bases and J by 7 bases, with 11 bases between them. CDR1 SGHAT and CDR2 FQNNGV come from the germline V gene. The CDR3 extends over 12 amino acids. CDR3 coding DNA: TGTGCCAGCAGCGGAGACGCCTATGAAGCTTTCTTT. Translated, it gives CASSGDAYEAFF.

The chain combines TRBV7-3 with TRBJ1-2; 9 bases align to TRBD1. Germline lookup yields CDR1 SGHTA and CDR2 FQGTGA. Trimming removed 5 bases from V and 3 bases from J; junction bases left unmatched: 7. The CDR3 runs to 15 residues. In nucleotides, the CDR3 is TGTGCCAGCAGCCCCGGGGACAGGGAGCACTATGGCTACACCTTC. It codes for CASSPGDREHYGYTF.

CDR3 region: CASTKGTGISNTGELFF. DNA for the CDR3: TGTGCCAGCACTAAGGGGACAGGGATATCGAACACCGGGGAGCTGTTTTTT. The rearrangement joins TRBV28 to TRBJ2-2; 9 bases are shared with TRBD1. V trimming: 7 bases; J trimming: 0 bases; junction bases outside the gene matches: 9. CDR1 is MDHEN, CDR2 SYDVKM, per germline. The CDR3 is made up of 17 amino acids.

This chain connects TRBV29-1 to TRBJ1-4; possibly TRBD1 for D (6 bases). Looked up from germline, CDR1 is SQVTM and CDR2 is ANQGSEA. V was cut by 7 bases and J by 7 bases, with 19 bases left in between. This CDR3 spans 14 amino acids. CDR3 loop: CSAKAQGMAEKLFF. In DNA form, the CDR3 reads TGCAGCGCCAAAGCCCAGGGGATGGCTGAAAAACTGTTTTTT.

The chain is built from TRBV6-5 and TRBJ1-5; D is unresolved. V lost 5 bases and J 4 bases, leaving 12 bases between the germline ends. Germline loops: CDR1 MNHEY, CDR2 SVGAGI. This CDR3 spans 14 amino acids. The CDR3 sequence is CASSVRQTNQPQHF. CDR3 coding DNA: TGTGCCAGCAGTGTAAGACAAACTAATCAGCCCCAGCATTTT.

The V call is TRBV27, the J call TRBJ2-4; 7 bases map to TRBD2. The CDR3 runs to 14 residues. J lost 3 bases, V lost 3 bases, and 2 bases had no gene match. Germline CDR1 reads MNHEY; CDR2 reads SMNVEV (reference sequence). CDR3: CASSLGGSKNIQYF. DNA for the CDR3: TGTGCCAGCAGTTTGGGGGGGAGCAAAAACATTCAGTACTTC.

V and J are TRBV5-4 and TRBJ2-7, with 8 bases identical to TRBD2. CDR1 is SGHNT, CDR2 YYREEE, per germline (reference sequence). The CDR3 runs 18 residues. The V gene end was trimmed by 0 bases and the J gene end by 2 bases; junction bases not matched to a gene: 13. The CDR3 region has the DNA TGTGCCAGCAGCTTGGGGGTTCCCGTAGCGGGAACGACCTACGAGCAGTACTTC. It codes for CASSLGVPVAGTTYEQYF. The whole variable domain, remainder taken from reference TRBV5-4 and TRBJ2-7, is ETGVTQSPTHLIKTRGQQVTLRCSSQSGHNTVSWYQQALGQGPQFIFQYYREEENGRGNFPPRFSGLQFPNYSSELNVNALELDDSALYLCASSLGVPVAGTTYEQYFGPGTRLTVT.

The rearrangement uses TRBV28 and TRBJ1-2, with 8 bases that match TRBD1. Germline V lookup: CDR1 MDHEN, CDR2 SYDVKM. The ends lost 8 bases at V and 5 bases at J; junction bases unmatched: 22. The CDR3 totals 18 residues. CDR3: CASRVPIQDRGGLYGYTF. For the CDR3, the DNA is TGTGCCAGCCGGGTCCCGATACAAGACAGGGGAGGTCTTTATGGCTACACCTTC.

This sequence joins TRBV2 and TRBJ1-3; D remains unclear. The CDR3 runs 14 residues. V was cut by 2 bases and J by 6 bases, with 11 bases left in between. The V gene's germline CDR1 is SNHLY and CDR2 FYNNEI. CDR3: CASSEQSRENTIYF. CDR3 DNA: TGTGCCAGCAGTGAACAATCTCGAGAAAACACCATATATTTT.

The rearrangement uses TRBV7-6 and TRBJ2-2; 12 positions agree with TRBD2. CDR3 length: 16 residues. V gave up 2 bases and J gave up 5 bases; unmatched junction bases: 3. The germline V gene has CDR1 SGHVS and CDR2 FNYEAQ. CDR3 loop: CASSLTTSGSTGELFF. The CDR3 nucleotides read TGTGCCAGCAGCTTAACGACTAGCGGGAGTACCGGGGAGCTGTTTTTT.

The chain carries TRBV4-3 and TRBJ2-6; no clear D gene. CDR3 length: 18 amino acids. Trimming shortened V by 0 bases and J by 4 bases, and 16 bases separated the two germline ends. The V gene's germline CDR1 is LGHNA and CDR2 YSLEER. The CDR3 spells CASSQEVGSPGGANVLTF. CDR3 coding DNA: TGCGCCAGCAGCCAAGAGGTCGGTAGCCCTGGAGGGGCCAACGTCCTGACTTTC.

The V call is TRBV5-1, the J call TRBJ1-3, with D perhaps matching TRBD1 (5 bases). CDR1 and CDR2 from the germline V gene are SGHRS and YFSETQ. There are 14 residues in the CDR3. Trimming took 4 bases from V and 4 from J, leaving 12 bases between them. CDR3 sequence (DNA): TGCGCCAGCAGCGGGGGGACCGTGGGAAACACCATATATTTT. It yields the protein CASSGGTVGNTIYF.

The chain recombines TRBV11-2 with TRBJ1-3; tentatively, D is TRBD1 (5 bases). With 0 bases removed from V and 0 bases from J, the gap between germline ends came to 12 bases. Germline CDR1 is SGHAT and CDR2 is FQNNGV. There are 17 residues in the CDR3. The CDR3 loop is CASSLDGGAYSGNTIYF. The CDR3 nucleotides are TGTGCCAGCAGCTTAGACGGCGGGGCCTACTCTGGAAACACCATATATTTT.

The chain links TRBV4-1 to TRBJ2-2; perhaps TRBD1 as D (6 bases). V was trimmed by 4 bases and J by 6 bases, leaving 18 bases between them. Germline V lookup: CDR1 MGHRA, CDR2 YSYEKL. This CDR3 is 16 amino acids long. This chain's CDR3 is CASSPWAGASSGELFF. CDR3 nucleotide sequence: TGCGCCAGCAGCCCTTGGGCAGGGGCAAGCTCCGGGGAGCTGTTTTTT.

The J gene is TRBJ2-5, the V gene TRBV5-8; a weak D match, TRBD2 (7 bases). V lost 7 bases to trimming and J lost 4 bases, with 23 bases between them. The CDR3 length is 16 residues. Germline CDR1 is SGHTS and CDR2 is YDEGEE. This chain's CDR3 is CASGPSRGGLRETQYF. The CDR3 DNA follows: TGTGCCAGCGGACCCTCGAGGGGGGGCTTAAGAGAGACCCAGTACTTC.

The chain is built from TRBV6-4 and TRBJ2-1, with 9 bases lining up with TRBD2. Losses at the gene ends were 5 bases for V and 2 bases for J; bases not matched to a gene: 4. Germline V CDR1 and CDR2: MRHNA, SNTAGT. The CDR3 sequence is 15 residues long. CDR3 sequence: CASSPLAGTYNEQFF. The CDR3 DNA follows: TGTGCCAGCAGTCCTCTAGCGGGAACCTACAATGAGCAGTTCTTC.

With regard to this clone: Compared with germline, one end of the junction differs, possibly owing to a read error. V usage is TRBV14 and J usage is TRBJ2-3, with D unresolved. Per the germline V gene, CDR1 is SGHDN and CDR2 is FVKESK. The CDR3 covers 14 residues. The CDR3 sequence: CASSKDALPGTQYF. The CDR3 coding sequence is TGTGCCAGCAGCAAAGATGCCCTCCCGGGTACGCAGTATTTT.